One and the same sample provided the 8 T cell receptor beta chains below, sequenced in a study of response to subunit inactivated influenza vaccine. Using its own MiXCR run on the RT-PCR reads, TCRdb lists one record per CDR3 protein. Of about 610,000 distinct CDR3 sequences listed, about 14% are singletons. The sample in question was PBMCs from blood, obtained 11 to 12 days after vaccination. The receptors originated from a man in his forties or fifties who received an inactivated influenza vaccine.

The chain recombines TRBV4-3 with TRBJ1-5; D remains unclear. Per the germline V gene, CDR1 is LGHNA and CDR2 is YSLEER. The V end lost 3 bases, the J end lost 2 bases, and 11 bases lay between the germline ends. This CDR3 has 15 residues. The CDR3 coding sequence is TGCGCCAGCAGCCAGGGAATGGTTGGCAATCAGCCCCAGCATTTT. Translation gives CASSQGMVGNQPQHF.

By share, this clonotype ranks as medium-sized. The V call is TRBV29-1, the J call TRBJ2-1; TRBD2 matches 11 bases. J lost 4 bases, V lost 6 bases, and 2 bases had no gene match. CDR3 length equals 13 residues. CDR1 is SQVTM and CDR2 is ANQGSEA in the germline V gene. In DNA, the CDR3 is TGCAGCGTCCGACTAGCGGGGTACAATGAGCAGTTCTTC. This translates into CSVRLAGYNEQFF.

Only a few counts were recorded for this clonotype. DNA of the CDR3: TGTGCCAGCAGCTTAGCGGGGTGGGGCGCATTAACAGATACGCAGTATTTT. Protein: CASSLAGWGALTDTQYF. The V gene is TRBV7-2, the J gene TRBJ2-3, with D tentatively TRBD1 (5 bases). Germline assignment: CDR1 SGHTA and CDR2 FQGNSA. The CDR3 has 17 amino acids. V lost 0 bases to trimming and J lost 3 bases, with 16 bases between them.

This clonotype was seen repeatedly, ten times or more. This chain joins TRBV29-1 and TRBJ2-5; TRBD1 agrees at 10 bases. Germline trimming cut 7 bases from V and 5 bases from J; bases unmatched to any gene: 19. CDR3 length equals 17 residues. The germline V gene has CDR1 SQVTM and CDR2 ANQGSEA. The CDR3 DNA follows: TGCAGCGGGAAGGGACAGGGGACGACTTTAAGTAAGGAGACCCAGTACTTC. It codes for CSGKGQGTTLSKETQYF.

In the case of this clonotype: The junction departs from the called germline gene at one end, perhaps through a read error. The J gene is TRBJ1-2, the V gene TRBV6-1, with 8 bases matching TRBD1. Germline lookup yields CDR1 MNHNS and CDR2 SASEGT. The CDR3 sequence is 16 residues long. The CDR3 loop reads CASGDNPQGVMSGYTF. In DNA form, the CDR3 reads TGTGCCAGCGGTGACAATCCACAGGGGGTGATGAGTGGCTACACCTTC.

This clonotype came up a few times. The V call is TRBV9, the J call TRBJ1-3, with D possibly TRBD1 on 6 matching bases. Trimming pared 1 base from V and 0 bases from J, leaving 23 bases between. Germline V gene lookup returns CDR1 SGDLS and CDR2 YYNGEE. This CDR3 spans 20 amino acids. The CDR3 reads CASSVSLEQGIIYSGNTIYF. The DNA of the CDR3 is TGTGCCAGCAGCGTATCCCTTGAACAGGGCATAATATACTCTGGAAACACCATATATTTT.

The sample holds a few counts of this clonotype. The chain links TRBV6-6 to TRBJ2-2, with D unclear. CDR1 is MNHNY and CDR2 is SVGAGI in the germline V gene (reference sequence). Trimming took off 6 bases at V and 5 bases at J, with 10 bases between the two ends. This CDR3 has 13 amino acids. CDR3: CASSLQQTGELFF. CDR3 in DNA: TGTGCCAGCAGCCTACAGCAAACCGGGGAGCTGTTTTTT.

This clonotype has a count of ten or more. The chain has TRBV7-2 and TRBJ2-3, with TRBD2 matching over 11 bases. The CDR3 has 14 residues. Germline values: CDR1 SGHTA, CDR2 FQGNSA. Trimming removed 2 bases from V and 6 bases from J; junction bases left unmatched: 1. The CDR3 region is CASSLTSGSDTQYF. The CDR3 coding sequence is TGTGCCAGCAGCTTAACTAGCGGGAGTGATACGCAGTATTTT.